One TCR beta chain is described in this entry. Its cognate antigen is unknown. From germline, CDR1 is GTSNPN and CDR2 SVGIG (reference sequence). CDR3 length: 15 residues. The V end was cut by 2 bases, the J end by 1 base, with 12 bases between. The sample comes from a study of cytotoxic CD8 clonotypes in ibrutinib-treated CLL. Study-wide results and caveats: At progression, clonality fell back toward baseline after rising at ibrutinib response.

Library input was about 2 micrograms of DNA from cryopreserved PBMCs. Depth targeted 1 in 200,000 to 1 in 1 million T cells, averaging roughly 9.7x coverage per clonotype. TCRdb's table, derived via immunoSEQ multiplex PCR, lists solely in-frame clones and lacks some. In the table there are some 70,000 clones, around two thirds of which are singletons. The sequence derives from a human donor with chronic lymphocytic leukemia. Sequenced here: PBMCs, sampled after 12 months of ibrutinib treatment. The gene calls are TRBV30 and TRBJ1-3, with a possible D match to TRBD1 (5 bases). This CDR3 is CAWSYGRASGNTIYF. The CDR3 region has the DNA TGTGCCTGGAGTTACGGCAGGGCTTCTGGAAACACCATATATTTT.